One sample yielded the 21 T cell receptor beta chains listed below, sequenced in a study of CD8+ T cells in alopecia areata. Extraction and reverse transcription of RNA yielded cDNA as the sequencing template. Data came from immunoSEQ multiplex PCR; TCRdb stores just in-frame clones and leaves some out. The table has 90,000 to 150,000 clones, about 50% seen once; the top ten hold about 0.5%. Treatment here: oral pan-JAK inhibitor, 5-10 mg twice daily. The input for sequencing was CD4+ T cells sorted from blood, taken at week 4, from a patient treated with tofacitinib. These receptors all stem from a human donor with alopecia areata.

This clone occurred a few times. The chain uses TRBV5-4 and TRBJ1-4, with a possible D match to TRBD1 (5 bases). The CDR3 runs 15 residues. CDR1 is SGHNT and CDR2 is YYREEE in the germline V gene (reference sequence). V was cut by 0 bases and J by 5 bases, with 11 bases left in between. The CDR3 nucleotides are TGTGCCAGCAGCTTGGGAGGGACGGGGAATGAAAAACTGTTTTTT. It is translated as CASSLGGTGNEKLFF. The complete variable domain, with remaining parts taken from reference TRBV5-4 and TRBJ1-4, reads ETGVTQSPTHLIKTRGQQVTLRCSSQSGHNTVSWYQQALGQGPQFIFQYYREEENGRGNFPPRFSGLQFPNYSSELNVNALELDDSALYLCASSLGGTGNEKLFFGSGTQLSVL.

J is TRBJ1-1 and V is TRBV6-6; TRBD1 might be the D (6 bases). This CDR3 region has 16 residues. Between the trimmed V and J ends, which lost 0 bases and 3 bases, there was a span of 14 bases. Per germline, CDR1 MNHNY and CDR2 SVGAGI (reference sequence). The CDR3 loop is CASSYSDGGQHTEAFF. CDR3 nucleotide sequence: TGTGCCAGCAGTTACTCCGACGGGGGGCAACACACTGAAGCTTTCTTT.

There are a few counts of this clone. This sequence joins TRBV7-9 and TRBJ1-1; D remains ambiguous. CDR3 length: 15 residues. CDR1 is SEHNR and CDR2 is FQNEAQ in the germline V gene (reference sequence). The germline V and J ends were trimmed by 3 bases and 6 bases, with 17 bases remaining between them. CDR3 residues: CASSLSLAQQSEAFF. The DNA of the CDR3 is TGTGCCAGCAGCTTGTCATTGGCCCAGCAATCTGAAGCTTTCTTT.

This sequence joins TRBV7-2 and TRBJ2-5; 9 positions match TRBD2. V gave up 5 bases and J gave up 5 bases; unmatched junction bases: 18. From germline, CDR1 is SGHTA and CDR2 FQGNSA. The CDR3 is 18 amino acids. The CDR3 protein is CASSRGGSGRNRRETQYF. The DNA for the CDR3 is TGTGCCAGCAGCCGTGGGGGCAGCGGGAGGAACCGTAGGGAGACCCAGTACTTC.

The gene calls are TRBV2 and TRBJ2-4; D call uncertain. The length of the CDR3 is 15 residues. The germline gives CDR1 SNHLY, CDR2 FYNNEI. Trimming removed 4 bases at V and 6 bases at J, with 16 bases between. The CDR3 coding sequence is TGTGCCAGCAGTGGTCGTGAAGGGAATGGAAACATTCAGTACTTC. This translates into CASSGREGNGNIQYF. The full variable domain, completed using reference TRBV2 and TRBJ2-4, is EPEVTQTPSHQVTQMGQEVILRCVPISNHLYFYWYRQILGQKVEFLVSFYNNEISEKSEIFDDQFSVERPDGSNFTLKIRSTKLEDSAMYFCASSGREGNGNIQYFGAGTRLSVL.

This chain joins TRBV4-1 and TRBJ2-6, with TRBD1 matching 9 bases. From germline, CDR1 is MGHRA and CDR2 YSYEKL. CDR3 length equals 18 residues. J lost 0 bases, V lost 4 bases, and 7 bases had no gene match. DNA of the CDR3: TGCGCCAGCAGCCCGGGACAGGGTCCAAGCTCTGGGGCCAACGTCCTGACTTTC. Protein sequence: CASSPGQGPSSGANVLTF.

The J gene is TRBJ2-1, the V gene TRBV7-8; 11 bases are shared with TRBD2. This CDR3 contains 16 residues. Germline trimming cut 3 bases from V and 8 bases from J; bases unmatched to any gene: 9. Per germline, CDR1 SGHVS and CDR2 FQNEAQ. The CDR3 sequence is CASSFLTSGSSYEQFF. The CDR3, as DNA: TGTGCCAGCAGCTTCCTAACTAGCGGGAGTTCCTATGAGCAGTTCTTC. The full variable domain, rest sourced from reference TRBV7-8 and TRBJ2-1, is GAGVSQSPRYKVAKRGQDVALRCDPISGHVSLFWYQQALGQGPEFLTYFQNEAQLDKSGLPSDRFFAERPEGSVSTLKIQRTQQEDSAVYLCASSFLTSGSSYEQFFGPGTRLTVL.

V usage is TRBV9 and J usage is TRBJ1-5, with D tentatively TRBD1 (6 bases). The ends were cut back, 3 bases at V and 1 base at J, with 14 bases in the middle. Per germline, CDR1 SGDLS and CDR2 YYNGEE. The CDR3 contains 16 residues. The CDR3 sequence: CASSAGDSRSNQPQHF. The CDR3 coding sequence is TGTGCCAGCAGCGCAGGGGACTCCCGGAGCAATCAGCCCCAGCATTTT.

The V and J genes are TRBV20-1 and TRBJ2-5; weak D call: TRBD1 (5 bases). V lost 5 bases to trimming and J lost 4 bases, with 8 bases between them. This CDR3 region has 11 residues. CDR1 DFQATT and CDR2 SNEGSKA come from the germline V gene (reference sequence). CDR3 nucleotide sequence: TGCAGTGCTGCAGGGCGAGAGACCCAGTACTTC. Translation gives CSAAGRETQYF.

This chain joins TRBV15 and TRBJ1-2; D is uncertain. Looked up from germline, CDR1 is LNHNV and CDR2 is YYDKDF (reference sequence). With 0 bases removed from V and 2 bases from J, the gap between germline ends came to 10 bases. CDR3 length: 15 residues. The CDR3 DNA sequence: TGTGCCACCAGCAGAGATCTCATAAGCAACTATGGCTACACCTTC. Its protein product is CATSRDLISNYGYTF.

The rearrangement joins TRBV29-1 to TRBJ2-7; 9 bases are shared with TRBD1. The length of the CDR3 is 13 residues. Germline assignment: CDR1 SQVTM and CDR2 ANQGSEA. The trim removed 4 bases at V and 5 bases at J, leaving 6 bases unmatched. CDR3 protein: CSVARTGVNEQYF. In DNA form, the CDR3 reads TGCAGCGTTGCGCGGACAGGGGTTAACGAGCAGTACTTC.

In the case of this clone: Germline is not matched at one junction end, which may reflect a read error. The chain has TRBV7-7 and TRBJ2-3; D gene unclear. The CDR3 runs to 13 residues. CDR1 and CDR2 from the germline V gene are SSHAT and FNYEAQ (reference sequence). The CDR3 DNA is TGTGCTAGCAGCTTAGCAGAGTTGGATACGCAGTATTTT. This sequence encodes CASSLAELDTQYF. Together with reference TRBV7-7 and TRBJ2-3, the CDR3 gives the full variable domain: GAGVSQSPRYKVTKRGQDVTLRCDPISSHATLYWYQQALGQGPEFLTYFNYEAQPDKSGLPSDRFSAERPEGSISTLTIQRTEQRDSAMYRCASSLAELDTQYFGPGTRLTVL.

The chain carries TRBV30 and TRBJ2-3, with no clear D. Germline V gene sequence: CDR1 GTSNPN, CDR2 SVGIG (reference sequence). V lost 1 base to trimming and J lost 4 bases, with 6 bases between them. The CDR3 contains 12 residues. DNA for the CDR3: TGTGCCTGGAGTGGTATAGCAGATACGCAGTATTTT. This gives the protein CAWSGIADTQYF.

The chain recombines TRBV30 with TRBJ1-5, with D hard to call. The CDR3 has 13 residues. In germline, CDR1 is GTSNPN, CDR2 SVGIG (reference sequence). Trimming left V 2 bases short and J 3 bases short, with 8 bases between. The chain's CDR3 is CAWSLTPNQPQHF. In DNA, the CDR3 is TGTGCCTGGAGTCTGACCCCCAATCAGCCCCAGCATTTT.

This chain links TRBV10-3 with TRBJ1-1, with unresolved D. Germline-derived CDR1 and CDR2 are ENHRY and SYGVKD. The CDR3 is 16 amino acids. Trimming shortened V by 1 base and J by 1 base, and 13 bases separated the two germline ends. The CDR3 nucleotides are TGTGCCATCAGTGAGTGGAGTGGACGGAGGAACACTGAAGCTTTCTTT. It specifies CAISEWSGRRNTEAFF.

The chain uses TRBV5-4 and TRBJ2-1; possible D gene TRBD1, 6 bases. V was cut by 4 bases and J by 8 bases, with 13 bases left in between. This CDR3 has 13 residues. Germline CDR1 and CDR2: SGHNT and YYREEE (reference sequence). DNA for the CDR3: TGTGCCAGCAGCCAGACAGGTTCCCATGAGCAGTTCTTC. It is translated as CASSQTGSHEQFF.

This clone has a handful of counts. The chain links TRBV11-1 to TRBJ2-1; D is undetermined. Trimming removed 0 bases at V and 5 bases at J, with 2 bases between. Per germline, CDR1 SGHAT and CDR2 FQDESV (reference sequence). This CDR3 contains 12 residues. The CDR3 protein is CASSLADNEQFF. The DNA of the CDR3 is TGTGCCAGCAGCTTAGCAGACAATGAGCAGTTCTTC.

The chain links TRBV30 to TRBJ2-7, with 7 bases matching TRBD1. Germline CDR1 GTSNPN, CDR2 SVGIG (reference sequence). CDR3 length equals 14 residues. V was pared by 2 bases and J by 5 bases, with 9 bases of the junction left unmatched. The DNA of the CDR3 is TGTGCCTGGAGTTTCCGGACAGGATACGACGAGCAGTACTTC. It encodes CAWSFRTGYDEQYF. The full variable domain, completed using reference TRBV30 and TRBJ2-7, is SQTIHQWPATLVQPVGSPLSLECTVEGTSNPNLYWYRQAAGRGLQLLFYSVGIGQISSEVPQNLSASRPQDRQFILSSKKLLLSDSGFYLCAWSFRTGYDEQYFGPGTRLTVT.

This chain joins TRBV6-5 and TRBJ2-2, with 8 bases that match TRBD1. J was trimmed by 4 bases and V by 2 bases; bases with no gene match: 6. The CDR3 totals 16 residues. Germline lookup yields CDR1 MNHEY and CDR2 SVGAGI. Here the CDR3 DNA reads TGTGCCAGCAGTTACCCGCAGGGGGCCCTCACCGGGGAGCTGTTTTTT. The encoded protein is CASSYPQGALTGELFF.

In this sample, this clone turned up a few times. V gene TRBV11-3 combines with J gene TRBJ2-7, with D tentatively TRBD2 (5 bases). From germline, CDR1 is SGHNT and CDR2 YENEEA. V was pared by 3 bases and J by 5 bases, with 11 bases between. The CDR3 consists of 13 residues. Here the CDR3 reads CASSFGVGDEQYF. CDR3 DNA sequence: TGTGCCAGCAGCTTCGGGGTAGGCGACGAGCAGTACTTC.

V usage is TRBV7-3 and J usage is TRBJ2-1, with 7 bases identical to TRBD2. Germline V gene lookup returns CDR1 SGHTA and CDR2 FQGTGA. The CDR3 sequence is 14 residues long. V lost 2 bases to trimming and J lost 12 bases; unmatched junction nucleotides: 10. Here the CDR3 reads CASSLASGTTAQFF. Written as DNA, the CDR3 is TGTGCCAGCAGCTTAGCTAGCGGAACGACGGCGCAGTTCTTC.